These 28 T cell receptor beta chains were all obtained from the same sample, sequenced in a study of CD8+CD57+ T cells in acquired aplastic anemia. The template for TCR beta VDJ and CDR3 sequence profiling was genomic DNA. Each CDR3 protein is one row after TCRdb ran MiXCR on the reads. Seen here are 150,000 to 200,000 distinct CDR3 sequences, 64% observed once, and the top ten hold 46%. Sequenced: sorted CD4+, CD8+, or CD8+CD57+ T cells (not recorded which) from PBMCs. These receptor sequences come from a human donor with severe aplastic anemia or a healthy control (not recorded which).

The chain has TRBV20-1 and TRBJ1-2; D gene uncertain. Germline CDR1 reads DFQATT; CDR2 reads SNEGSKA (reference sequence). Trimming pared 3 bases from V and 1 base from J, leaving 9 bases between. This CDR3 spans 13 amino acids. CDR3 bases: TGCAGTGCTAGCTGGCAGGTTAACTATGGCTACACCTTC. This encodes CSASWQVNYGYTF.

Ten or more counts support this clonotype. This chain connects TRBV6-1 to TRBJ2-3; D is unclear. Germline CDR1 is MNHNS and CDR2 is SASEGT. Deletions cut 2 bases from V and 6 bases from J, with 15 bases between. The CDR3 is made up of 15 amino acids. This CDR3 reads CASSEYRTSRDTQYF. CDR3 in DNA: TGTGCCAGCAGTGAATATAGGACCAGTAGGGATACGCAGTATTTT.

Written as DNA, the CDR3 is TGCGCCAGCAGCTTTCTACACCCTAGCGGGAGGAACGAGCAGTACTTC. Encoded protein: CASSFLHPSGRNEQYF. The chain carries TRBV5-1 and TRBJ2-7, with 11 bases that match TRBD2. The ends lost 2 bases at V and 5 bases at J; junction bases unmatched: 9. CDR1 is SGHRS and CDR2 is YFSETQ in the germline V gene. The CDR3 has 16 amino acids.

This clonotype was seen only a few times. V gene TRBV4-1 combines with J gene TRBJ1-2; tentative D call: TRBD1 (5 bases). The V end was cut by 0 bases, the J end by 4 bases, with 6 bases between. From germline, CDR1 is MGHRA and CDR2 YSYEKL. The CDR3 contains 13 residues. CDR3 sequence (DNA): TGCGCCAGCAGCCAAGAGGGGGGCTATGGCTACACCTTC. This translates into CASSQEGGYGYTF.

This chain links TRBV29-1 with TRBJ1-5; the match to TRBD1 covers 8 bases. This CDR3 contains 13 residues. In germline, CDR1 is SQVTM, CDR2 ANQGSEA. The V and J ends lost 6 bases and 4 bases, in that order; junction bases with no gene match: 5. CDR3 DNA: TGCAGCGTGTTGGACAGGGAAAATCAGCCCCAGCATTTT. This codes for CSVLDRENQPQHF.

For this clonotype: At one end the junction does not follow the germline gene, possibly because of a read error. The V and J genes are TRBV7-9 and TRBJ2-5; unclear D gene. The V gene's germline CDR1 is SEHNR and CDR2 FQNEAQ (reference sequence). This CDR3 has 12 amino acids. CDR3: CASSPLGAEAHF. DNA of the CDR3: TGTGCCAGCAGCCCCCTTGGAGCCGAAGCGCACTTC.

This clonotype was recorded only once. A much larger clone lies one base from this, so it may be a read error. V and J are TRBV2 and TRBJ1-6, with 7 bases matching TRBD1. The CDR3 contains 15 residues. V shed 6 bases and J 9 bases; nucleotides not matched to a gene: 11. Looked up from germline, CDR1 is SNHLY and CDR2 is FYNNEI. The chain's CDR3 is CASRRGKQGTSPLHF. CDR3 coding DNA: TGTGCCAGCAGGCGGGGGAAACAGGGGACTTCACCCCTCCACTTT.

The rearrangement joins TRBV19 to TRBJ2-5, with D perhaps TRBD1 (6 bases). The CDR3 contains 16 residues. V dropped 4 bases and J dropped 5 bases, with 20 bases sitting between them. Germline CDR1 reads LNHDA; CDR2 reads SQIVND (reference sequence). The CDR3 protein is CASSTRTALGVETQYF. The CDR3 nucleotides are TGTGCCAGTAGTACAAGGACAGCGCTAGGTGTCGAGACCCAGTACTTC.

The gene calls are TRBV14 and TRBJ2-7; D remains ambiguous. Trimming pared 4 bases from V and 1 base from J, leaving 14 bases between. Germline lookup yields CDR1 SGHDN and CDR2 FVKESK. The CDR3 sequence is 15 residues long. The CDR3 bases are TGTGCCAGCAGCCTGACATCGGATCTTTCCTACGAGCAGTACTTC. It codes for CASSLTSDLSYEQYF.

This clonotype was detected once. The junction departs from germline at one end; a sequencing error may be responsible. V and J are TRBV15 and TRBJ1-2, with no clear D. The CDR3 extends over 13 amino acids. Germline CDR1 is LNHNV and CDR2 is YYDKDF (reference sequence). This chain's CDR3 is CATSREANYGSTF. In DNA, the CDR3 is TGTGCCACCAGCAGAGAGGCTAACTATGGCTCCACCTTC.

The chain has TRBV7-2 and TRBJ1-1, with unresolved D. V dropped 5 bases and J dropped 3 bases, with 16 bases sitting between them. Germline V gene sequence: CDR1 SGHTA, CDR2 FQGNSA. This CDR3 spans 15 amino acids. CDR3 coding DNA: TGTGCCAGCAGCCCTGGAGGCAGGAGGGACACTGAAGCTTTCTTT. Translation gives CASSPGGRRDTEAFF.

The chain carries TRBV25-1 and TRBJ2-3, with D perhaps TRBD2 (5 bases). The CDR3 totals 13 residues. V dropped 6 bases and J dropped 5 bases, with 12 bases sitting between them. CDR1 MGHDK and CDR2 SYGVNS come from the germline V gene. CDR3 nucleotides: TGTGCCAGCAGCGTTGTCGGGGAAGATACGCAGTATTTT. Its translation is CASSVVGEDTQYF.

The rearrangement uses TRBV6-1 and TRBJ2-1, with D unclear. In germline, CDR1 is MNHNS, CDR2 SASEGT. The CDR3 length is 13 residues. V dropped 5 bases and J dropped 8 bases, with 13 bases sitting between them. The CDR3 bases are TGTGCCAGCAGTTACACCCTCATCGATGAGCAGTTCTTC. The encoded protein is CASSYTLIDEQFF.

Of note for this clonotype: The missing conserved phenylalanine or tryptophan at the end of this CDR3 makes a read error likely. The chain couples TRBV11-3 to TRBJ2-1; 9 bases map to TRBD2. J lost 5 bases, V lost 1 base, and 12 bases had no gene match. Germline V CDR1 and CDR2: SGHNT, YENEEA. The CDR3 spans 18 residues. CDR3 bases: TGTGCCAGCAGCTTAGCATCTAGTGGGCTAGCGGGGCACAATGAGCAGTTCTCC. Translated: CASSLASSGLAGHNEQFS.

This clonotype occurred a few times. The chain carries TRBV20-1 and TRBJ1-2, with D possibly matching TRBD1 (5 bases). The length of the CDR3 is 12 residues. Per germline, CDR1 DFQATT and CDR2 SNEGSKA (reference sequence). Trimming left V 4 bases short and J 8 bases short, with 14 bases between. CDR3: CSATMGGGGYTF. CDR3 sequence (DNA): TGCAGTGCTACCATGGGGGGTGGCGGCTACACCTTC.

The chain recombines TRBV9 with TRBJ1-1; 7 nucleotides align to TRBD1. V was clipped by 3 bases and J by 7 bases; unmatched bases: 9. The CDR3 contains 14 residues. CDR1 and CDR2 (germline): SGDLS, YYNGEE. The CDR3 loop reads CASSAPSTGNEAFF. The CDR3 nucleotides are TGTGCCAGCAGCGCACCGTCGACAGGGAATGAAGCTTTCTTT.

This clonotype was detected only once. The rearrangement joins TRBV7-3 to TRBJ2-1; possibly TRBD1 or TRBD2 for D (6 bases each). The CDR3 loop spans 15 amino acids. In germline, CDR1 is SGHTA, CDR2 FQGTGA. V lost 3 bases and J 3 bases, leaving 12 bases between the germline ends. The CDR3 nucleotides read TGTGCCAGCAGCTTTGAGGGGGGCTTCTACAATGAGCAGTTCTTC. It is translated as CASSFEGGFYNEQFF.

There are a few counts of this clonotype. The rearrangement uses TRBV10-3 and TRBJ2-2, with D uncertain. Germline loops: CDR1 ENHRY, CDR2 SYGVKD. Trimming pared 3 bases from V and 8 bases from J, leaving 10 bases between. The CDR3 spans 13 residues. CDR3 nucleotides: TGTGCCATCAGTGACGGAAGGGTTGGGGAGCTGTTTTTT. Its protein product is CAISDGRVGELFF.

The genes are TRBV10-1 and TRBJ2-3; TRBD2 agrees at 10 bases. V gave up 10 bases and J gave up 8 bases; unmatched junction bases: 3. This CDR3 has 11 residues. CDR1 is WNHNN, CDR2 SYGVQD, per germline (reference sequence). The CDR3 nucleotides are TGCGCCACCGAGCGGGAGGGTACGCAGTATTTT. Translating it yields CATEREGTQYF.

This clonotype appeared a few times. This chain links TRBV19 with TRBJ2-3; 7 nucleotides align to TRBD2. Germline CDR1 reads LNHDA; CDR2 reads SQIVND (reference sequence). The CDR3 runs to 13 residues. V gave up 8 bases and J gave up 1 base; unmatched junction bases: 3. This CDR3 reads CASGLAGTDTQYF. The CDR3 DNA sequence: TGTGCCAGTGGCCTAGCGGGCACAGATACGCAGTATTTT.

The rearrangement uses TRBV29-1 and TRBJ2-5, with 11 bases matching TRBD2. V was clipped by 3 bases and J by 1 base; unmatched bases: 10. Germline CDR1 SQVTM, CDR2 ANQGSEA. This CDR3 is 17 amino acids long. The CDR3 region is CSVEVGLAGGPQETQYF. CDR3 in DNA: TGCAGCGTTGAGGTGGGGCTAGCGGGGGGTCCCCAAGAGACCCAGTACTTC.

The rearrangement joins TRBV9 to TRBJ2-2; 15 bases fit TRBD2. This CDR3 has 19 amino acids. Unmatched junction bases numbered 14, after V lost 5 bases and J lost 6 bases. Per germline, CDR1 SGDLS and CDR2 YYNGEE. The DNA of the CDR3 is TGTGCCAGCAGTTGGGAAAGGACTAGCGGGGGGGCCCCCGCCGGGGAGCTGTTTTTT. Translation gives CASSWERTSGGAPAGELFF.

V is TRBV15 and J is TRBJ2-1; D unresolved. CDR1 is LNHNV, CDR2 YYDKDF, per germline (reference sequence). Trimming pared 0 bases from V and 6 bases from J, leaving 3 bases between. The CDR3 sequence is 12 residues long. CDR3 nucleotides: TGTGCCACCAGCAGAGATAGCAATGAGCAGTTCTTC. It yields the protein CATSRDSNEQFF. The variable domain in full, with the rest retrieved from reference TRBV15 and TRBJ2-1, is DAMVIQNPRYQVTQFGKPVTLSCSQTLNHNVMYWYQQKSSQAPKLLFHYYDKDFNNEADTPDNFQSRRPNTSFCFLDIRSPGLGDTAMYLCATSRDSNEQFFGPGTRLTVL.

V is TRBV6-6 and J is TRBJ2-5; TRBD2 agrees at 8 bases. The germline V gene encodes CDR1 MNHNY and CDR2 SVGAGI (reference sequence). The CDR3 runs to 15 residues. V lost 6 bases, J lost 5 bases, and 11 bases stayed unmatched. This chain's CDR3 is CASSPDSGRSETQYF. DNA of the CDR3: TGTGCCAGCAGCCCCGACAGCGGGAGATCGGAGACCCAGTACTTC.

This clonotype was detected only a few times. The J gene is TRBJ1-1, the V gene TRBV7-8; D perhaps matches TRBD1 (6 bases). CDR1 is SGHVS and CDR2 is FQNEAQ in the germline V gene. Trimming shortened V by 5 bases and J by 11 bases, and 21 bases separated the two germline ends. This CDR3 is built from 14 residues. The CDR3 protein is CASSPSRDTIRAFF. The CDR3 region has the DNA TGTGCCAGCAGCCCGTCCCGGGACACTATTCGGGCTTTCTTT.

A remark on this clonotype: The junction departs from the called germline gene at one end, perhaps through a read error. The CDR3 nucleotides read TGTGCCTGGAACCCTGAAGCTTTCTTT. This encodes CAWNPEAFF. V and J are TRBV30 and TRBJ1-1; no clear D. The CDR3 spans 9 residues. Germline V lookup: CDR1 GTSNPN, CDR2 SVGIG (reference sequence).

This clonotype was seen a handful of times. This chain links TRBV15 with TRBJ1-6; 7 nucleotides match TRBD1. J was trimmed by 7 bases and V by 1 base; bases with no gene match: 4. Germline CDR1 reads LNHNV; CDR2 reads YYDKDF (reference sequence). This CDR3 is built from 15 residues. This CDR3 is CATSRGDRGNSPLHF. CDR3 DNA: TGTGCCACCAGCAGAGGGGACAGAGGGAATTCACCCCTCCACTTT.

This clonotype was detected many times. The CDR3 spells CASSSWDSKNYGYTF. The CDR3 DNA follows: TGTGCCAGCAGTTCATGGGACAGCAAGAACTATGGCTACACCTTC. The chain recombines TRBV6-6 with TRBJ1-2; TRBD1 matches 7 bases. CDR1 and CDR2 from the germline V gene are MNHNY and SVGAGI (reference sequence). Trimming cost V 4 bases and J 2 bases; bases outside gene matches: 7. The length of the CDR3 is 15 residues.